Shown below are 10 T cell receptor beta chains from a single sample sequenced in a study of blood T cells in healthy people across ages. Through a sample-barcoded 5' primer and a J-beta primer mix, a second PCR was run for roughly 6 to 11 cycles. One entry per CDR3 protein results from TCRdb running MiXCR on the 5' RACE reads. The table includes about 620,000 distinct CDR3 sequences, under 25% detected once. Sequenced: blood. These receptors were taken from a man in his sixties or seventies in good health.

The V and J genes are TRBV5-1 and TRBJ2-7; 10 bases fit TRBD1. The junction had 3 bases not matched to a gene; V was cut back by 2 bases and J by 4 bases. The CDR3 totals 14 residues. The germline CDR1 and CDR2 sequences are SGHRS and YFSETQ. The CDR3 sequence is CASSLPGQGYEQYF. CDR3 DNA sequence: TGCGCCAGCAGCTTACCGGGACAGGGGTACGAGCAGTACTTC.

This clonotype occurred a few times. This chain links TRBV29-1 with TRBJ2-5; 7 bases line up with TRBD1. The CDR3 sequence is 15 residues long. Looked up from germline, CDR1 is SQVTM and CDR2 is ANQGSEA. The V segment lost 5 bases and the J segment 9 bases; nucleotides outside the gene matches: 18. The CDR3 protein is CSVTGTAPGIGAQYF. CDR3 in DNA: TGCAGCGTTACTGGGACAGCCCCGGGCATAGGAGCCCAGTACTTC. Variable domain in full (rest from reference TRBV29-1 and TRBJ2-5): SAVISQKPSRDICQRGTSLTIQCQVDSQVTMMFWYRQQPGQSLTLIATANQGSEATYESGFVIDKFPISRPNLTFSTLTVSNMSPEDSSIYLCSVTGTAPGIGAQYFGPGTRLLVL.

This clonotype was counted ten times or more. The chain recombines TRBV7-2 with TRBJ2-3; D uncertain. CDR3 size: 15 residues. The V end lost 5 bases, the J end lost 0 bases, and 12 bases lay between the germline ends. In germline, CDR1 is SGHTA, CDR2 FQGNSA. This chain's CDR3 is CASSPFPRSTDTQYF. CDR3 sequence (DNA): TGTGCCAGCAGCCCCTTCCCGAGAAGCACAGATACGCAGTATTTT.

CDR3 DNA: TGTGCCAGCAGCCTCCCCACCAACAGGAACACTGAAGCTTTCTTT. This codes for CASSLPTNRNTEAFF. V is TRBV28 and J is TRBJ1-1, with D hard to call. Germline CDR1 is MDHEN and CDR2 is SYDVKM. The V and J ends lost 6 bases and 1 base respectively, with 15 bases between them. The CDR3 runs 15 residues.

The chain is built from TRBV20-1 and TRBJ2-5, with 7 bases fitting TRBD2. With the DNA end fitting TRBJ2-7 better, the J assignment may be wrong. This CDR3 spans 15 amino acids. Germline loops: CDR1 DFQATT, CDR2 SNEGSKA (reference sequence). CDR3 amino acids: CSARDAASGSYEQYF. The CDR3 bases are TGCAGTGCTAGAGATGCGGCTAGCGGATCCTACGAGCAGTACTTC.

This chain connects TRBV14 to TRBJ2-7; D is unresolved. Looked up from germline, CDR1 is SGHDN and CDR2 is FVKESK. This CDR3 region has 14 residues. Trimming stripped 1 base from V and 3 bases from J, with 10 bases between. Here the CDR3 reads CASSQVIGFYEQYF. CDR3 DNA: TGTGCCAGCAGCCAAGTTATCGGCTTCTACGAGCAGTACTTC.

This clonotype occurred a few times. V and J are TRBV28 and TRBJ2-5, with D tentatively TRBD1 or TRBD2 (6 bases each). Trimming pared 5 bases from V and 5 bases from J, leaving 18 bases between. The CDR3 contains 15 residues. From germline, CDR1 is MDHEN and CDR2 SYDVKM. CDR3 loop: CASSNRDNRGETQYF. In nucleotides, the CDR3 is TGTGCCAGCAGTAACCGGGACAATCGGGGGGAGACCCAGTACTTC. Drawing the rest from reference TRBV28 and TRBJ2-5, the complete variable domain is DVKVTQSSRYLVKRTGEKVFLECVQDMDHENMFWYRQDPGLGLRLIYFSYDVKMKEKGDIPEGYSVSREKKERFSLILESASTNQTSMYLCASSNRDNRGETQYFGPGTRLLVL.

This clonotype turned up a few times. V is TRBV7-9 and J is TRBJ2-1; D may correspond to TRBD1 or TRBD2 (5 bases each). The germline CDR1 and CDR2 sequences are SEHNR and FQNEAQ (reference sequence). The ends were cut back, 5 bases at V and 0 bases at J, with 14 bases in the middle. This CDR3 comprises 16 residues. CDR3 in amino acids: CASSRIGAGSYNEQFF. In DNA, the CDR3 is TGTGCCAGCAGCAGAATAGGGGCGGGCTCCTACAATGAGCAGTTCTTC.

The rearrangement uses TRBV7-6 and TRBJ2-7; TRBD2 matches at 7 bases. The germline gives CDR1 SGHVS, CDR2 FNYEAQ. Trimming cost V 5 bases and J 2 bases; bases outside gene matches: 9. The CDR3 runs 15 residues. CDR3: CASSRGTMGPYEQYF. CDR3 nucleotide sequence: TGTGCCAGCAGCCGAGGGACTATGGGACCCTACGAGCAGTACTTC. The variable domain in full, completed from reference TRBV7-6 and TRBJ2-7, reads GAGVSQSPRYKVTKRGQDVALRCDPISGHVSLYWYRQALGQGPEFLTYFNYEAQQDKSGLPNDRFSAERPEGSISTLTIQRTEQRDSAMYRCASSRGTMGPYEQYFGPGTRLTVT.

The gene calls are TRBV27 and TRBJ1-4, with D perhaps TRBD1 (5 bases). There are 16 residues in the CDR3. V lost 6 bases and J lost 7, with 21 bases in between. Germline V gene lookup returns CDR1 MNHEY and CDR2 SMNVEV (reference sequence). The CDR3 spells CASRTTALGGIEKLFF. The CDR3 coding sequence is TGTGCCAGCAGAACTACAGCTTTGGGGGGTATTGAAAAACTGTTTTTT.